Listed below are T cell receptor beta chains from one sample, sequenced in a study of type 1 regulatory T cells. Their target antigens are unknown. TCRdb used MiXCR to reprocess the reads, holding one entry per CDR3 protein. The table records approximately 21,000 distinct CDR3 sequences, less than 50% of them present only once. Sample: cultured T cells, either the whole culture or a sorted T cell fraction (not recorded which). Receptors were obtained from a human donor in good health. Each CDR3 is given with its conserved first and last residue. The D gene is left open where the match is weak. Clone size appears in some rows only: once, few, many, or a class for an expanded clone.

j_call,v_call,clone_size,d_call,cdr3_nt,cdr3_aa
TRBJ1-1,TRBV18,few,TRBD1,TGTGCCAGCTCACCAAAAAGGACAGGGGTGTACACTGAAGCTTTCTTT,CASSPKRTGVYTEAFF
TRBJ2-7,TRBV12-3/TRBV12-4,few,-,TGTGCCAGCAGTTTAGGACCCTATCAGTACTTC,CASSLGPYQYF
TRBJ1-6,TRBV27,-,-,TGTGCCAGCAGGGCGGGGAATAACGAAAGGAGGAATTCACCCCTCCACTTT,CASRAGNNERRNSPLHF
TRBJ1-4,TRBV12-3/TRBV12-4,many,-,TGTGCCAGCAGCCTGGGGACCGGGTCAACTAATGAAAAACTGTTTTTT,CASSLGTGSTNEKLFF
TRBJ2-7,TRBV2,-,-,TGTGCCAGCAGTGAAGCGTCGGGGCTGGCGTTCGAGCAGTACTTC,CASSEASGLAFEQYF
TRBJ2-1,TRBV3-1,few,-,TGTGCCAGCAGCCAATATCAACCCCACAATGAGCAGTTCTTC,CASSQYQPHNEQFF
TRBJ1-5,TRBV7-2,-,-,TGTGCCAGCAGCTTAGAGCGATTAAGCAATCAGCCCCAGCATTTT,CASSLERLSNQPQHF
TRBJ2-1,TRBV9,-,-,TGTGCCAGCAGCCCAGGGGTGGTTACCGGGGGTGAGCAGTTCTTC,CASSPGVVTGGEQFF
TRBJ1-2,TRBV20-1,-,-,TGCAGTGCTCTGGGCCGCGCTAACTATGGCTACACCTTC,CSALGRANYGYTF
TRBJ1-1,TRBV7-8,few,TRBD1,TGTGCCAGCAGCCTGGGACGGGGACAGCTGAACACTGAAGCTTTCTTT,CASSLGRGQLNTEAFF
TRBJ2-5,TRBV6-1,-,-,TGTGCCAGCAAGCTGTTAAAAGAGACCCAGTACTTC,CASKLLKETQYF
TRBJ2-2,TRBV6-2/TRBV6-3,-,-,TGTGCCAGCTACCCTGGTGGCCTCAACACCGGGGAGCTGTTTTTT,CASYPGGLNTGELFF
TRBJ1-5,TRBV28,-,-,TGTGCCAGCAGCCGGGGGACTAGCAATCAGCCCCAGCATTTT,CASSRGTSNQPQHF
TRBJ2-7,TRBV21-1,-,-,TGTGCCAGCAGCGGACGGGACAGGGGCTACGAGCAGTACTTC,CASSGRDRGYEQYF
TRBJ2-2,TRBV18,-,TRBD1,TGTGCCAGCTCACCACAGGGACAGGGGAGCACCGGGGAGCTGTTTTTT,CASSPQGQGSTGELFF
TRBJ2-7,TRBV11-2,-,-,TGTGCCAGCAGCTTATGGCAGTCCTACGAGCAGTACTTC,CASSLWQSYEQYF
TRBJ2-1,TRBV11-3,-,TRBD2,TGTGCCAGCAGCTCCAGCGGGGGGGCCTACAATGAGCAGTTCTTC,CASSSSGGAYNEQFF
TRBJ2-5,TRBV6-5,medium-sized,-,TGTGCCAGCAGCCCACTGGGACACCAAGAGACCCAGTACTTC,CASSPLGHQETQYF
TRBJ1-1,TRBV18,-,-,TGTGCCAGCTCACCCTTGATGGCCACTGAAGCTTTCTTT,CASSPLMATEAFF
TRBJ1-1,TRBV19,-,-,TGTGCCAGTAGGGGACATATGAACACTGAAGCTTTCTTT,CASRGHMNTEAFF
TRBJ1-1,TRBV18,-,-,TGTGCCAGCTCACCATCCGGGGGGGTAAGGACTGAAGCTTTCTTT,CASSPSGGVRTEAFF
TRBJ1-2,TRBV6-1,few,-,TGTGCCAGCAGTGTAAGAGGGGACTATGGCTACACCTTC,CASSVRGDYGYTF
TRBJ2-1,TRBV18,few,TRBD2,TGTGCCAGCTCACCCTTACCCTACCAACCGGGACTAGAGGGCCAGCAGTTCTTC,CASSPLPYQPGLEGQQFF
TRBJ1-6,TRBV19,-,-,TGTGCCAGTAGATGGACGGCTCCCTCCTATAATTCACCCCTCCACTTT,CASRWTAPSYNSPLHF
TRBJ1-6,TRBV12-3/TRBV12-4,many,TRBD1,TGTGCCAGCAGTTTAGGGGACAGGGTTAATTCACCCCTCCACTTT,CASSLGDRVNSPLHF
TRBJ2-2,TRBV30,-,TRBD2,TGTGCCTGGAGGACTAGCGGGGCCACCGGGGAGCTGTTTTTT,CAWRTSGATGELFF
TRBJ2-5,TRBV9,-,-,TGTGCCAGCAGCGCTGGAACCGGGACTCGAAGAGAGACCCAGTACTTC,CASSAGTGTRRETQYF
TRBJ1-6,TRBV7-2,medium-sized,-,TGTGCCAGCAGCTTAGTCCCCCTTGGTAATTCACCCCTCCACTTT,CASSLVPLGNSPLHF
TRBJ2-3,TRBV20-1,-,-,TGCAGTGCTAGAGTCTTGGGGGGAACTAGCACAGATACGCAGTATTTT,CSARVLGGTSTDTQYF
TRBJ1-6,TRBV7-9,-,TRBD1,TGTGCCAGCAGCCCGGACAGGGGCGCTTATAATTCACCCCTCCACTTT,CASSPDRGAYNSPLHF
TRBJ1-2,TRBV6-1,-,-,TGTGCCAGCAGCCAATTCTCAGGGCCTCTGAGCTATGGCTACACCTTC,CASSQFSGPLSYGYTF
TRBJ1-1,TRBV7-8,-,TRBD1,TGTGCCAGCAGCTTAGCGCAGGTACAGGGGGCGGTTGTCTTT,CASSLAQVQGAVVF
TRBJ1-3,TRBV18,-,-,TGTGCCAGCTCACCAGAGGGGCCACGGGCTGGGCACACCATATATTTT,CASSPEGPRAGHTIYF
TRBJ1-2,TRBV20-1,-,-,TGCAGTGCTGGCACGACAGGCCTAAACTATGGCTACACCTTC,CSAGTTGLNYGYTF
TRBJ2-3,TRBV6-1,-,TRBD2,TGTGCCAGCAGTCTGAGACTAGCGGGGGGTGTCACAGATACGCAGTATTTT,CASSLRLAGGVTDTQYF
TRBJ1-2,TRBV30,-,-,TGTGCCTGGAGTGTTTACCCCGAGGGAAATGGCTACACCTTC,CAWSVYPEGNGYTF
TRBJ1-3,TRBV10-3,-,-,TGTGCCATCAGTGAGTGGCACTCTGGAAACACCATATATTTT,CAISEWHSGNTIYF
TRBJ1-2,TRBV11-2,once,-,TGTGCCAGCAGCTCACCCGATAACTATGGCTACACCTTC,CASSSPDNYGYTF
TRBJ1-2,TRBV12-3/TRBV12-4,-,-,TGTGCCAGCAGTTCGGACGGAGCCTATGGCTACACCTTC,CASSSDGAYGYTF
TRBJ2-7,TRBV5-1,medium-sized,-,TGCGCCAGCAGCTTGGGACGGAATAGCTTCTACGAGCAGTACTTC,CASSLGRNSFYEQYF
TRBJ2-2,TRBV24-1,-,TRBD2,TGTGCCACCAGTGATCTCAGGGCGGGGGGACTCACCGGGGAGCTGTTTTTT,CATSDLRAGGLTGELFF
TRBJ2-7,TRBV9,many,TRBD2,TGTGCCAGCAGCGTAGATAGCGGGGGGGCCTCCTACGAGCAGTACTTC,CASSVDSGGASYEQYF
TRBJ1-2,TRBV12-3/TRBV12-4,-,TRBD1,TGTGCCAGCAGCCAGGGACAGGGATATGGCTACACCTTC,CASSQGQGYGYTF
TRBJ2-3,TRBV28,-,TRBD2,TGTGCCAGCAGTTTGGCGGGGGGTCGTATGCAGTATTTT,CASSLAGGRMQYF
TRBJ1-2,TRBV28,-,TRBD1,TGTGCCAGCAGTACTCCCGTGACAGGGAACTATGGCTACACCTTC,CASSTPVTGNYGYTF
TRBJ2-7,TRBV20-1,-,-,TGCAGTGCTAGAAGGGGCGGCACATCCTACGAGCAGTACTTC,CSARRGGTSYEQYF
TRBJ1-5,TRBV27,many,TRBD1,TGTGCCAGCAGTTTATCCTGGACAGGGCATCAGCCCCAGCATTTT,CASSLSWTGHQPQHF
TRBJ2-7,TRBV18,-,TRBD2,TGTGCCAGCTCACCCAGACTAGCGGGGTCCGCCTACGAGCAGTACTTC,CASSPRLAGSAYEQYF
TRBJ2-3,TRBV28,-,-,TGTGCCAGTCGCGCGATCACCCCAGATACGCAGTATTTT,CASRAITPDTQYF
TRBJ2-1,TRBV6-5,few,TRBD2,TGTGCCAGCAGCCCTAGACTAGCGGGGGGGCGTGATGAGCAGTTCTTC,CASSPRLAGGRDEQFF
TRBJ2-7,TRBV3-1,-,-,TGTGCCAGCAGCCGAACAGGGTTCTACGAGCAGTACTTC,CASSRTGFYEQYF